Listed below are T cell receptor beta chains from one sample, sequenced in a study of T cell responses to AZD1222 COVID-19 vaccine. TCRdb keeps only in-frame clones here, not all; method: immunoSEQ multiplex PCR. The table includes 150,000 or so clones, around 89% detected once. The specimen was peripheral blood, collected on day 0 of AZD1222 vaccination. Receptor source: an adult in good health. Each CDR3 is given with its conserved first and last residue. A D gene is named only where the DNA matches it firmly. The size of a clone is reported for some rows only, either as once, few or many, or as a class for expanded clones.

D gene	J gene	clone size	V gene	CDR3 DNA	CDR3 protein
TRBD2	TRBJ2-1	.	TRBV19	TGTGCCAGTAGTATAGATGCTAGCGGGAACAATGAGCAGTTCTTC	CASSIDASGNNEQFF
.	TRBJ1-2	.	TRBV4-1	TGCGCCAGCAGCCAAGTAGCATCGGGGTATGGCTACACCTTC	CASSQVASGYGYTF
TRBD2	TRBJ2-2	.	TRBV5-1	TGCGCCAGCAGCTTGGACGGGAGGGCCGGGAACACCGGGGAGCTGTTTTTT	CASSLDGRAGNTGELFF
.	TRBJ1-5	.	TRBV6-5	TGTGCCAGCAGTTCCCCATCAGCAGGGCCCCAGCATTTT	CASSSPSAGPQHF
.	TRBJ1-4	once	TRBV18	TGTGCCAGCTCACGGGGCCTTTTGGGGGATGAAAAACTGTTTTTT	CASSRGLLGDEKLFF
.	TRBJ1-1	.	TRBV7-3	TGTGCCAGCAGGTTAACCCCAGACTGGAACACTGAAGCTTTCTTT	CASRLTPDWNTEAFF
.	TRBJ2-5	once	TRBV9	TGTGCCAGCAGCCCTTACGAACGGGGAGAGACCCAGTACTTC	CASSPYERGETQYF
TRBD2	TRBJ2-7	.	TRBV14	TGTGCCAGCAGCCACCTCTATAGCGGGAGCTCTGACAACGAGCAGTACTTC	CASSHLYSGSSDNEQYF
TRBD1	TRBJ1-1	.	TRBV7-3	TGTGCCAGCAGCTCCGGGACAGGGACTGAAGCTTTCTTT	CASSSGTGTEAFF
TRBD1	TRBJ1-1	.	TRBV28	TGTGCCAGCAGTTTAAGTACAGGGGTAGCTTTCTTT	CASSLSTGVAFF
.	TRBJ2-1	once	TRBV7-9	TGTGCCAGCAGCTTAGGGGTAGGCCGCAGGAGTAATGAGCAGTTCTTC	CASSLGVGRRSNEQFF
.	TRBJ1-2	.	TRBV7-2	TGTGCCAGCAGCTTATTAGTTGGCGGCTACACCTTC	CASSLLVGGYTF
.	TRBJ2-7	.	TRBV7-8	TGTGCCAGCAGCTTAGCGCGAAACGACGAGCAGTACTTC	CASSLARNDEQYF
TRBD1	TRBJ1-4	.	TRBV24-1	TGTGCCACCAGTGATTCCAGACAGGGTGCTAATGAAAAACTGTTTTTT	CATSDSRQGANEKLFF
.	TRBJ1-2	.	TRBV27	TGTGCCAGCGCGATTACAGGCGTAGCCCGCTATGGCTACACCTTC	CASAITGVARYGYTF
TRBD1	TRBJ2-2	.	TRBV6-5	TGTGCCAGCAGTCGCGACAGGGGGAACACCGGGGAGCTGTTTTTT	CASSRDRGNTGELFF
.	TRBJ2-7	.	TRBV10-1	TGCGCCAGCAGAAAGATACCCCCATGGGGCGCTAAGGGGTACTCCTACGAGCAGTACTTC	CASRKIPPWGAKGYSYEQYF
.	TRBJ2-2	.	TRBV9	TGTGCCAGCACCCCGAGCACCGGGGAGCTGTTTTTT	CASTPSTGELFF
TRBD1	TRBJ1-4	.	TRBV14	TGTGCCAACCCGGGACAGGGTTCTGCTAATGAAAAACTGTTTTTT	CANPGQGSANEKLFF
TRBD1	TRBJ1-4	.	TRBV10-3	TGTGCCATCAGTGAGTCCCTCGGGACAGGGGTCGGGGATGAAAAACTGTTTTTT	CAISESLGTGVGDEKLFF
.	TRBJ1-2	few	TRBV7-2	TGTGCCAGCAGCCCCCGGGCCACCAACTATGGCTACACCTTC	CASSPRATNYGYTF
.	TRBJ1-3	.	TRBV18	TGTGCCAGCTCACCAATAGACAGTCGCTCTGGAAACACCATATATTTT	CASSPIDSRSGNTIYF
TRBD2	TRBJ2-3	.	TRBV19	TGTGCCAGTACAAGGACTAGCGGGAGGGCAGATACGCAGTATTTT	CASTRTSGRADTQYF
.	TRBJ1-4	once	TRBV9	TGTGCCAGCAGCTCCAGCGGCAGGGCAACTAATGAAAAACTGTTTTTT	CASSSSGRATNEKLFF
.	TRBJ1-3	.	TRBV6-5	TGTGCCAGCACAGGAGGGACGTCTGGAAACACCATATATTTT	CASTGGTSGNTIYF
TRBD2	TRBJ2-1	.	TRBV28	TGTGCCAGCAGTTTGGGGGGCCAATTGGGACTAGCGGGAACGTCCTACAATGAGCAGTTCTTC	CASSLGGQLGLAGTSYNEQFF
.	TRBJ2-2	few	TRBV19	TGTGCCAGTAGTATTAACTGGGGTTCGGAGACCGGGGAGCTGTTTTTT	CASSINWGSETGELFF
TRBD2	TRBJ2-1	.	TRBV11-2	TGTGCCAACAGCCGCACTAGCGGGACCTACAATGAGCAGTTCTTC	CANSRTSGTYNEQFF
.	TRBJ2-2	.	TRBV4-3	TGCGCCAGCAGCCAAGCAGCGGGTGTTCGCACCGGGGAGCTGTTTTTT	CASSQAAGVRTGELFF
.	TRBJ2-2	.	TRBV15	TGTGCCACCAGCAGGGGGGGCGGTCTGAACACCGGGGAGCTGTTTTTT	CATSRGGGLNTGELFF
TRBD1	TRBJ1-5	.	TRBV5-1	TGCGCCAGCAGCCTCACAGGGGCACAGCCCCAGCATTTT	CASSLTGAQPQHF
.	TRBJ1-1	.	TRBV9	TGTGCCAGCAGCGACCGCCGGGAGAACACTGAAGCTTTCTTT	CASSDRRENTEAFF
.	TRBJ2-7	.	TRBV20-1	TGCAGTGCTGGGGGCAACTACGAGCAGTACTTC	CSAGGNYEQYF
.	TRBJ2-7	.	TRBV7-9	TGTGCCAGCAAAGAGGGGAGCTCCTACGAGCAGTACTTC	CASKEGSSYEQYF
.	TRBJ2-4	.	TRBV6-5	TGTGCCAGCAGTTACGGGCTTTCGGTTGGCAAAAACATTCAGTACTTC	CASSYGLSVGKNIQYF
.	TRBJ2-3	.	TRBV28	TGTGCCAGCGGGGGATCGTGGGGATCTACAGATACGCAGTATTTT	CASGGSWGSTDTQYF
.	TRBJ2-5	.	TRBV29-1	TGCAGCGTTGAGCTTCGGGAGACCCAGTACTTC	CSVELRETQYF
.	TRBJ2-1	few	TRBV11-2	TGTGCCAGCAGCTCGATGGGTTCCTACAATGAGCAGTTCTTC	CASSSMGSYNEQFF
TRBD1	TRBJ1-1	.	TRBV11-2	TGTGCCAGCAGCTTAATACAGGGGCGGACTGAAGCTTTCTTT	CASSLIQGRTEAFF
.	TRBJ1-3	.	TRBV5-1	TGCGCCAGCAGCCAAGGGGGGGGAAACACCATATATTTT	CASSQGGGNTIYF
.	TRBJ2-7	.	TRBV6-5	TGTGCCAGCAGTCCCCCAGGGTCTGCGGAGCAGTACTTC	CASSPPGSAEQYF
.	TRBJ1-1	.	TRBV18	TGTGCCAGCTCACGCTCGGAGGGGAACACTGAAGCTTTCTTT	CASSRSEGNTEAFF
.	TRBJ2-6	.	TRBV9	TGTGCCAGCAGCGCGGTCGGCTCTGGGGCCAACGTCCTGACTTTC	CASSAVGSGANVLTF
TRBD1	TRBJ2-7	.	TRBV7-3	TGTGCCAGCAGCCTCATGGAAGGGACAGGCGAGCAGTACTTC	CASSLMEGTGEQYF
TRBD2	TRBJ2-2	.	TRBV2	TGTGCCAGCAGTGTAGAACTAGCGAGCACCGGGGAGCTGTTTTTT	CASSVELASTGELFF
TRBD1	TRBJ2-7	.	TRBV28	TGTGCCAGCAGCGCAGGGGGCCACGAGCAGTACTTC	CASSAGGHEQYF
TRBD1	TRBJ1-1	.	TRBV28	TGTGCCAGCAGTTTGTTAAGGGACAGCCGAATGCTTAGTGAAGCTTTCTTT	CASSLLRDSRMLSEAFF
.	TRBJ2-1	.	TRBV11-2	TGTGCCAGCAGCTTAGGGACCCTTATTCCCAATGAGCAGTTCTTC	CASSLGTLIPNEQFF
TRBD1	TRBJ2-4	.	TRBV7-9	TGTGCCAGCAGCCTAGACCAGGGACAGACAAAAAACATTCAGTACTTC	CASSLDQGQTKNIQYF
.	TRBJ1-1	.	TRBV12-5	TGTGCTAGTGGTCGAGAGGAGGACACTGAAGCTTTCTTT	CASGREEDTEAFF
.	TRBJ1-6	.	TRBV27	TGTGCCAGCAGTTTATCTGCGCAGGGACGTTCACCCCTCCACTTT	CASSLSAQGRSPLHF
.	TRBJ1-5	.	TRBV7-2	TGTGCCAGCAGCTTATTTGGCGGGAATCAGCCCCAGCATTTT	CASSLFGGNQPQHF
.	TRBJ2-2	.	TRBV11-2	TGTGCCAGCAGATCTCTTAGACGGTTGAACACCGGGGAGCTGTTTTTT	CASRSLRRLNTGELFF
.	TRBJ1-2	once	TRBV28	TGTGCCAGCAGTAGAGGGGTGGGCTACACCTTC	CASSRGVGYTF
.	TRBJ2-3	.	TRBV24-1	TGTGCCACCAGTGATTTTTCAGGGGATACGCAGTATTTT	CATSDFSGDTQYF
.	TRBJ1-2	.	TRBV5-4	TGTGCCAGCAGCTCTGGCGACAGGAGGGGCCATGGCTACACCTTC	CASSSGDRRGHGYTF
.	TRBJ1-1	few	TRBV6-2/TRBV6-3	TGTGCCAGCAGTTCGACAGAGAACACTGAAGCTTTCTTT	CASSSTENTEAFF
.	TRBJ1-2	once	TRBV10-3	TGTGCCATCAGTTCCCAGAACTATGGCTACACCTTC	CAISSQNYGYTF